This is a list of T cell receptor beta chains from one sample in a study of cytomegalovirus exposure and HLA in healthy donors. The assay was immunoSEQ multiplex PCR, and TCRdb's table has in-frame clones only and misses some. The repertoire holds roughly 150,000 clones, with about 75% as singletons. The sample comprised PBMCs. The receptors were sampled from a female donor in good health and CMV-seronegative. Each CDR3 is given with its conserved first and last residue. Each record gives: clone size, V gene, J gene, D gene, CDR3 DNA, CDR3 protein. A D gene is named only where the DNA matches it firmly. Expanded clones get a size class; other rows say once, few or many, or leave the size out.

size: NA; V: TRBV9; J: TRBJ1-1; D: NA; DNA: TGTGCCAGCAGCGCCGGGGGGAACACTGAAGCTTTCTTT; CDR3: CASSAGGNTEAFF
size: NA; V: TRBV12-5; J: TRBJ1-6; D: TRBD1; DNA: TGTGCTAGTTCTAGTACAGGGGGCAATTCACCCCTCCACTTT; CDR3: CASSSTGGNSPLHF
size: once; V: TRBV7-3; J: TRBJ1-4; D: NA; DNA: TGTGCCAGCAGCCCAACAGGGAGAGGAACTAATGAAAAACTGTTTTTT; CDR3: CASSPTGRGTNEKLFF
size: NA; V: TRBV18; J: TRBJ1-4; D: TRBD1; DNA: TGTGCCAGCTCACCTCAGTCGGGACAGGCTAATGAAAAACTGTTTTTT; CDR3: CASSPQSGQANEKLFF
size: NA; V: TRBV6-4; J: TRBJ1-5; D: NA; DNA: TGTGCCAGCAGTCCTTCCCCGGGCAATCAGCCCCAGCATTTT; CDR3: CASSPSPGNQPQHF
size: NA; V: TRBV4-2; J: TRBJ2-1; D: TRBD2; DNA: TGTGCCAGCAGCCAATCACTAGCGGGAGGGCGAGATGAGCAGTTCTTC; CDR3: CASSQSLAGGRDEQFF
size: NA; V: TRBV7-3; J: TRBJ2-1; D: TRBD2; DNA: TGTGCCAGCAGCTCCCAGGGACTAGCGGGACTTGAGCAGTTCTTC; CDR3: CASSSQGLAGLEQFF
size: NA; V: TRBV6-1; J: TRBJ1-5; D: TRBD1; DNA: TGTGCCAGCAGTGAAGCGCGCGGGACAGGCAATCAGCCCCAGCATTTT; CDR3: CASSEARGTGNQPQHF
size: NA; V: TRBV7-9; J: TRBJ2-1; D: NA; DNA: TGTGCCAGCAGCCCCGCGAGCGAGGGTACTATACCCTACAATGAGCAGTTCTTC; CDR3: CASSPASEGTIPYNEQFF
size: few; V: TRBV19; J: TRBJ2-7; D: NA; DNA: TGTGCCAGTAGTACGGGTAGACCCTACGAGCAGTACTTC; CDR3: CASSTGRPYEQYF
size: once; V: TRBV7-6; J: TRBJ2-1; D: TRBD2; DNA: TGTGCCAGCAGCTTAGGAGGCGGGGGTAACAATGAGCAGTTCTTC; CDR3: CASSLGGGGNNEQFF
size: NA; V: TRBV25-1; J: TRBJ2-7; D: NA; DNA: TGTGCCAGCAGTGGGCAGGGGTCGCTAAGCGAGCAGTACTTC; CDR3: CASSGQGSLSEQYF
size: NA; V: TRBV25-1; J: TRBJ1-1; D: TRBD1; DNA: TGTGCCAGCAGTACGACAGGGGCGGGTGAAGCTTTCTTT; CDR3: CASSTTGAGEAFF
size: NA; V: TRBV27; J: TRBJ2-5; D: NA; DNA: TGTGCCAGCAGCCCTTCTAGGGGTCGTTGGGTAGAGACCCAGTACTTC; CDR3: CASSPSRGRWVETQYF
size: few; V: TRBV18; J: TRBJ2-3; D: NA; DNA: TGTGCCAGCTCACCACTCCGCCAGGGGACAGATACGCAGTATTTT; CDR3: CASSPLRQGTDTQYF
size: NA; V: TRBV4-1; J: TRBJ2-1; D: TRBD2; DNA: TGCGCCAGCAGCCAAACGGGAGGAGCACTCTCCTACAATGAGCAGTTCTTC; CDR3: CASSQTGGALSYNEQFF
size: NA; V: TRBV7-2; J: TRBJ2-2; D: NA; DNA: TGTGCCAGCAGCTTACAAGAAAGCCTTCCGAACACCGGGGAGCTGTTTTTT; CDR3: CASSLQESLPNTGELFF
size: once; V: TRBV11-1; J: TRBJ2-5; D: NA; DNA: TGTGCCAGCAGCTCCGAGCGGGAGACCCAGTACTTC; CDR3: CASSSERETQYF
size: NA; V: TRBV19; J: TRBJ1-5; D: TRBD1; DNA: TGTGCCAGTAGTGTGACAGGGGGCCAGCAGCCCCAGCATTTT; CDR3: CASSVTGGQQPQHF
size: NA; V: TRBV7-3; J: TRBJ2-2; D: NA; DNA: TGTGCCAGCAGCTCCAACAGGGGACTGAACACCGGGGAGCTGTTTTTT; CDR3: CASSSNRGLNTGELFF
size: NA; V: TRBV16; J: TRBJ1-1; D: NA; DNA: TGTGCCAGCAGCCAATCGGTGAGCGCCGAAGCTTTCTTT; CDR3: CASSQSVSAEAFF
size: NA; V: TRBV30; J: TRBJ1-2; D: TRBD1; DNA: TGTGCCTGGAAACGACAGGGGCTCTATGGCTACACCTTC; CDR3: CAWKRQGLYGYTF
size: NA; V: TRBV4-3; J: TRBJ2-3; D: TRBD2; DNA: TGCGCCAGCAGCAAGGGGACTAGCGGTGCTAGCACAGATACGCAGTATTTT; CDR3: CASSKGTSGASTDTQYF
size: NA; V: TRBV7-2; J: TRBJ2-3; D: TRBD1; DNA: TGTGCCAGCAGCCCAAGACGGACAGGGGGTGCCTGGGGAGATACGCAGTATTTT; CDR3: CASSPRRTGGAWGDTQYF
size: few; V: TRBV14; J: TRBJ2-5; D: NA; DNA: TGTGCCAGCAGCCAAGCGTCGTCGCGGACCCAGTACTTC; CDR3: CASSQASSRTQYF
size: NA; V: TRBV11-3; J: TRBJ2-7; D: NA; DNA: TGTGCCAGCAGCTTAGAGAGGTACGAGCAGTACTTC; CDR3: CASSLERYEQYF
size: NA; V: TRBV4-1; J: TRBJ2-1; D: NA; DNA: TGCGCCAGCAGCCAATGGTCAGGGGACAATGAGCAGTTCTTC; CDR3: CASSQWSGDNEQFF
size: NA; V: TRBV4-1; J: TRBJ2-3; D: TRBD1; DNA: TGCGCCAGCAGCCATCCGAAAACAGGGGGCTCCGATACGCAGTATTTT; CDR3: CASSHPKTGGSDTQYF
size: NA; V: TRBV4-3; J: TRBJ2-7; D: TRBD2; DNA: TGCGCCAGCAGCCAAATCGGGGGACTAGCGGGAGGCGAGCAGTACTTC; CDR3: CASSQIGGLAGGEQYF
size: NA; V: TRBV7-9; J: TRBJ2-6; D: NA; DNA: TGTGCCAGCAGTTCAGCCCGGGGAGGAGGAGGGGCCAACGTCCTGACTTTC; CDR3: CASSSARGGGGANVLTF
size: NA; V: TRBV7-6; J: TRBJ1-3; D: NA; DNA: TGTGCCAGCAGCTTAGCGGTAGCCAACACCATATATTTT; CDR3: CASSLAVANTIYF
size: NA; V: TRBV11-2; J: TRBJ2-7; D: NA; DNA: TGTGCCAGCAGTCTTAGGGGGTACTACGAGCAGTACTTC; CDR3: CASSLRGYYEQYF
size: NA; V: TRBV11-2; J: TRBJ2-7; D: NA; DNA: TGTGCCAGCAGCTTATTTCTGGCAGGGACCTACGAGCAGTACTTC; CDR3: CASSLFLAGTYEQYF
size: NA; V: TRBV28; J: TRBJ1-2; D: NA; DNA: TGTGCCAGCAGTTTCCCCACAGGGTCAACTATATTTAACTATGGCTACACCTTC; CDR3: CASSFPTGSTIFNYGYTF
size: NA; V: TRBV27; J: TRBJ2-7; D: TRBD1; DNA: TGTGCCAGCAGTTTGACAGGGCCCAACTACGAGCAGTACTTC; CDR3: CASSLTGPNYEQYF
size: NA; V: TRBV6-1; J: TRBJ2-7; D: NA; DNA: TGTGCCAGCAGTGCCCCCGACCGGACTTTTCAAGCGAGTCCCTACGAGCAGTACTTC; CDR3: CASSAPDRTFQASPYEQYF
size: few; V: TRBV4-2; J: TRBJ1-2; D: NA; DNA: TGTGCCAGCAGCCTAGCACAAGAATTGGACTATGGCTACACCTTC; CDR3: CASSLAQELDYGYTF